This paragraph reports one T cell receptor (beta chain). A single count supports this clone. The antigen it recognizes is unknown. Within one base of it there is no much larger clone, and no base qualities were kept. The immunoSEQ hsTCRB v3.0 assay was used at survey level resolution to sequence the TRB variable region. TRB sequencing targeted a depth of about 40,000-50,000 T-cell genomes per sample. TRB libraries were pooled and sequenced on an Illumina MiSeq using a v3 150-cycle kit. Concerning the study's data processing: Repertoire analysis was run in R within a reproducible Nextflow workflow that covered QC, data transformation and analysis. Custom analyses were implemented in LymphoSeq2, an R package for AIRR-Seq data exploration. A few samples that yielded fewer than 5000 total TRB sequences were excluded, so that more than 150 HIV repertoires were analyzed. Among the 180 to 200 HIV repertoires that were kept, almost 60 were collected before ART initiation and more than 120 were collected after ART initiation. Repertoires were downsampled to 5000 TRB nucleotide sequences, and summary statistics were averaged over 100 downsampling iterations. TRB sequences were retained for analysis only if CDR3 regions of at least seven amino acids were present. A Shannon entropy-derived clonality score and the Gini coefficient were used to measure diversity. In repertoire networks, the top 5000 CDR3 amino acid sequences were linked whenever an edit distance of one separated two sequences. For TRB CDR3 amino acid sequences, antigen specificity groups and MHC restriction were predicted with GLIPH2. CDR3 amino acid sequences were matched against VDJdb and McPAS-TCR to flag known CMV, EBV, HIV or tissue antigen associations. Pre-ART, post-ART and control groups were compared with Wilcoxon signed-rank tests and Holm-Bonferroni correction. TCRdb mirrors the immuneACCESS table, restricted to in-frame sequences. Some clones are absent from its copies; in checked studies, under half trace to an unresolved V gene, and the reason for the others is unknown. D and trimming were read from the DNA, whereas the V and J calls and clone size are those reported in that table. The sample table records tens of thousands of clones; about 85% of these occur just once. The biggest ten clones account for more than 6.5% of the sample.

The junction shows trimming of 3 bases on V and 8 bases on J, plus 16 bases between the germline ends. The CDR3 holds 14 amino acids from the cysteine to the phenylalanine. The DNA shown is the 42-base CDR3, in frame from base 1. CDR1 and CDR2 were assigned from the germline V gene as LGHNA and YSLEER. The data derive from a study of long-term antiretroviral therapy in people with HIV (dated by TCRdb to between 2022 and 2023). General notes on the study: Collection of the earliest samples took place about a decade ahead of the 2015 WHO recommendation for immediate ART, at a time when ART was typically delayed until CD4 counts fell. This retrospective serial study examined whether starting ART and sustained HIV suppression were associated with changes in the composition and diversity of the TRB repertoire in peripheral blood. A total of under 250 cryopreserved PBMC samples came from a few dozen adults with confirmed HIV infection and were collected serially over a mean of roughly six years (range 1-12). Among the 30 to 35 participants with HIV, around ten were female. No cross-contamination during QIAcube processing turned up in test extractions that ran a monoclonal T-cell line alongside 30 to 40 polyclonal samples. The study at large found these results: Narrower CDR3 length ranges were observed in HIV repertoires than in controls, and an antigen-experienced repertoire with only a slight naive shift after ART was suggested by the network structure. The samples were dated from about 2003 to 2018, and the ART regimens that were used may be less effective than current ART regimens. No data were available on ART adherence, viral resistance or therapy changes, limiting inferences about post-ART repertoire changes. Expanded TRB clones identified before ART initiation dominated the repertoire at all time points, although this dominance fluctuated and declined in many PLHIV after ART. Starting ART was linked to a significant rise in TRB diversity, yet even after long-term ART the diversity remained significantly lower than in transplant donor controls. Because pre-ART samples had limited cell numbers, profiling was done on unsorted PBMC rather than on sorted CD4+ and CD8+ T cells. Limited PBMC availability meant only the TCR beta chain was sequenced, without alpha chain pairing.

To be included, a participant needed at least one PBMC sample from before ART initiation plus at least two post-ART samples. All participants with HIV were treated in the United States of America. Before DNA extraction, cryopreserved samples of about 0.9-11 million PBMC were thawed and then washed. At the time of the earliest PBMC sample, participants with HIV were aged between about 23 and 55 years. PBMC samples from each participant spanned 1-4 timepoints before ART initiation and 2-8 timepoints after ART initiation, with a median of 7 samples. For every participant, serial HIV viral load, CD4+ T-cell count, ART history and demographic data were obtained. Using a Qiagen kit on a QIAcube, genomic DNA was extracted from unsorted PBMC, with samples processed in batches of 12.

Recombination connected TRBV4-3 to TRBJ1-2; TRBD1 is a possible D gene, resting on 5 matching bases. This TCR was recovered from a man between 50 and 59 years old with HIV. Sequenced here: unsorted PBMCs, sampled roughly 5 years before starting antiretroviral therapy. The CDR3 here reads CASSHSTDTRGYTF. The DNA reads TGCGCCAGCAGCCACTCGACAGATACTAGAGGCTACACCTTC.